A single sample is the source of the 3 T cell receptor beta chains below, sequenced in a study of PD-L1 blockade in urothelial cancer. The protocol was immunoSEQ multiplex PCR, while the TCRdb copy is restricted to in-frame clones and leaves out a portion. Of more than 30,000 clones in the sample, around nine tenths are singletons; the top ten hold 1.5% to 2.5%. Material: PBMCs, obtained around atezolizumab (anti-PD-L1) treatment. Source of these receptors: a man aged 60 to 75 with urothelial cancer.

A single count supports this clone. J is TRBJ2-1 and V is TRBV4-2, with 10 bases fitting TRBD1. V was clipped by 0 bases and J by 3 bases; unmatched bases: 2. There are 16 residues in the CDR3. From germline, CDR1 is LGHNA and CDR2 YNFKEQ. CDR3 nucleotide sequence: TGTGCCAGCAGCCAAGAGGGGACAGGGGTCTACAATGAGCAGTTCTTC. This sequence encodes CASSQEGTGVYNEQFF.

This clone was recorded once. This rearrangement joins TRBV5-1 to TRBJ1-2; D is unclear. Looked up from germline, CDR1 is SGHRS and CDR2 is YFSETQ. The CDR3 sequence is 13 residues long. Trimming left V 0 bases short and J 3 bases short, with 6 bases between. Here the CDR3 DNA reads TGCGCCAGCAGCTTGGCGGGAGACTATGGCTACACCTTC. Translated: CASSLAGDYGYTF.

This chain connects TRBV6-6 to TRBJ1-3; D gene uncertain. Looked up from germline, CDR1 is MNHNY and CDR2 is SVGAGI (reference sequence). Trimming stripped 4 bases from V and 4 bases from J, with 11 bases between. The CDR3 sequence is 14 residues long. CDR3 in amino acids: CASSSYGVGNTIYF. CDR3 DNA sequence: TGTGCCAGCAGTTCCTACGGGGTGGGAAACACCATATATTTT.